The subject of this entry is one TCR beta chain. Its antigen is still unknown. This entry belongs to a study of cytomegalovirus exposure and HLA in healthy donors. The CDR3 has 15 amino acids. Germline V gives CDR1 SGHRS, CDR2 YFSETQ. V dropped 4 bases and J dropped 4; count of bases not matched to a gene: 8. This PCR relied on a set of 60 Vbeta primers and 13 Jbeta primers. Sequencing used immunoSEQ multiplex PCR; TCRdb keeps in-frame clones, though not all of them. This table has 90,000 to 100,000 clones, around 76% appearing once. The study, taken as a whole, reports: Equally common other TCR beta chains were less clonally expanded than HLA-associated ones, a later analysis found. A reported reduction in N-insertions relative to the approximately 640-donor mean was seen in an Asian-associated ancestry cluster in a later analysis. Analyzed later, most CMV-associated TCR beta chains appeared HLA-restricted.

The sequence derives from a man aged 40-49 years in good health and CMV-seropositive. Sequenced material: PBMCs. The chain carries TRBV5-1 and TRBJ2-3; 8 nucleotides match TRBD2. The CDR3 DNA reads as TGCGCCAGCAGCCCCGGACTAGCCGCCGCAGATACGCAGTATTTT. This encodes CASSPGLAAADTQYF.